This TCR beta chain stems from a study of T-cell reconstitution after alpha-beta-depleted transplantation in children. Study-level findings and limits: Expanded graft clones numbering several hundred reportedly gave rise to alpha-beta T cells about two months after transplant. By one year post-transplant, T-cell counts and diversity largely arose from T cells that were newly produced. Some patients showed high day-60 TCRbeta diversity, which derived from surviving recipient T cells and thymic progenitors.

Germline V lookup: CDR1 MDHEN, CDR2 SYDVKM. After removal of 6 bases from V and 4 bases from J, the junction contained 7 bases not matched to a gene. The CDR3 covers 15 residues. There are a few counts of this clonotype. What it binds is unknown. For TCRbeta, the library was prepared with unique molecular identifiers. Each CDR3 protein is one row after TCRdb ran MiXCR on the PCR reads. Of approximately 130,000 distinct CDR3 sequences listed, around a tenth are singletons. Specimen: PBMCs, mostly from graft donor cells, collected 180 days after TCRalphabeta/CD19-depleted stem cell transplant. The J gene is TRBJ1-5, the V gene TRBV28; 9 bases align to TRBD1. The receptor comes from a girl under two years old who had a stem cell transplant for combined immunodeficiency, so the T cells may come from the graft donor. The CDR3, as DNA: TGTGCCAGCAGCCGCCTGGACAGGGGAAATCAGCCCCAGCATTTT. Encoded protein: CASSRLDRGNQPQHF.